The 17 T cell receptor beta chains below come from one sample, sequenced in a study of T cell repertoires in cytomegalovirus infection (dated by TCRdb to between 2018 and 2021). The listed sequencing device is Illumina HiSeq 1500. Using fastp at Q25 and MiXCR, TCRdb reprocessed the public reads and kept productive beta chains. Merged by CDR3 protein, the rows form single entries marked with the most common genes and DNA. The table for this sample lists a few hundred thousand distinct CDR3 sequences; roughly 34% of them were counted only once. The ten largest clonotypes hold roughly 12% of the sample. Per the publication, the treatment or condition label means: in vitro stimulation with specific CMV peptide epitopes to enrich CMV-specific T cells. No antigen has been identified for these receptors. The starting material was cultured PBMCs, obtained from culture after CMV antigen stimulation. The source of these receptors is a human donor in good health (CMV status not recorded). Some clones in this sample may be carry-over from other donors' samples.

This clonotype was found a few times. The CDR3 loop reads CASSLWFGGNSYEQYF. The CDR3 DNA is TGTGCCAGCAGCTTATGGTTCGGGGGCAACTCCTACGAGCAGTACTTC. The chain combines TRBV7-2 with TRBJ2-7, with D perhaps matching TRBD1 or TRBD2 (6 bases each). This CDR3 comprises 16 residues. The V gene lost 2 bases and the J gene lost 0 bases, with 14 bases spanning the gap. Germline assignment: CDR1 SGHTA and CDR2 FQGNSA.

The CDR3 bases are TGCGCCAGCAGCCATCCCGGAGGGAGGAGTGATCAGCCCCAGCATTTT. It specifies CASSHPGGRSDQPQHF. The chain has TRBV4-1 and TRBJ1-5; no clear D gene. CDR1 MGHRA and CDR2 YSYEKL come from the germline V gene. The CDR3 totals 16 residues. V was clipped by 3 bases and J by 5 bases, with 17 bases between them.

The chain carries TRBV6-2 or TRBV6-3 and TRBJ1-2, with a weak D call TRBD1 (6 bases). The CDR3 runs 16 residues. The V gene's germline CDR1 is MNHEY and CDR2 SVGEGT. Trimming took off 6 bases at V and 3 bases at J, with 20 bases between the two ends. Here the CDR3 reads CASSPRQDVWYYGYTF. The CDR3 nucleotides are TGTGCCAGCAGCCCGCGACAGGACGTTTGGTACTATGGCTACACCTTC.

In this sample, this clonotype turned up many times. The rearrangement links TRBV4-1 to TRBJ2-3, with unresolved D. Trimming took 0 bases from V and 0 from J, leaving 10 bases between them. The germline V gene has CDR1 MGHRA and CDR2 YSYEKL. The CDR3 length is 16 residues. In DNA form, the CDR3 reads TGCGCCAGCAGCCAAGAGGGTGGAATTAGCACAGATACGCAGTATTTT. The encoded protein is CASSQEGGISTDTQYF.

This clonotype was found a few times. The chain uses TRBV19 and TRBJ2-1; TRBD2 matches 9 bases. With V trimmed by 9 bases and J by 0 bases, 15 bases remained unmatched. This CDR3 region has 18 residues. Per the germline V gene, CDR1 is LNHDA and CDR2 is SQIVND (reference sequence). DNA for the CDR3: TGTGCCAGCCAAGGGGGACTAGCTCCTAGGAGCTCCTACAATGAGCAGTTCTTC. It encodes CASQGGLAPRSSYNEQFF.

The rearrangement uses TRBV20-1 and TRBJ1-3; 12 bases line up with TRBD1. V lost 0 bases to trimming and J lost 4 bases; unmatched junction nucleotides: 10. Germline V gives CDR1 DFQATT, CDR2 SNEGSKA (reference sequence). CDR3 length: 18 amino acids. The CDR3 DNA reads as TGCAGTGCTAGAGATCCGAGGGGACAGGGGGCCTTCGGAAACACCATATATTTT. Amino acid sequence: CSARDPRGQGAFGNTIYF.

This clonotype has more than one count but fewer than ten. CDR3 in DNA: TGTGCCAGCAGCTCAATTACTAGCGGTGAGCAGTTCTTC. It codes for CASSSITSGEQFF. The chain combines TRBV7-9 with TRBJ2-1, with TRBD2 matching 8 bases. Germline lookup yields CDR1 SEHNR and CDR2 FQNEAQ (reference sequence). J gave up 9 bases and V 4 bases, and 5 bases lay outside the gene matches. CDR3 length equals 13 residues.

CDR3 residues: CASSSHSPYEQYV. The CDR3 region has the DNA TGTGCCAGCAGCTCCCACAGCCCCTACGAGCAGTACGTC. This chain uses TRBV5-5 with TRBJ2-7; the D is unclear. The CDR3 is 13 residues long. The V end was cut by 3 bases, the J end by 2 bases, with 9 bases between. CDR1 is SGHKS, CDR2 YYEKEE, per germline (reference sequence).

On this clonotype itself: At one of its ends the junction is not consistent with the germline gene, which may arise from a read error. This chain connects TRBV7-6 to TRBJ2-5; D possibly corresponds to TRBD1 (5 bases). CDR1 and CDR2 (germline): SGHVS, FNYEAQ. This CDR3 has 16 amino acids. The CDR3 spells CASSPRGHSPEETQYF. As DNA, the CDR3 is TGTGCTAGCAGCCCGAGAGGACACTCCCCGGAGGAGACCCAGTACTTC.

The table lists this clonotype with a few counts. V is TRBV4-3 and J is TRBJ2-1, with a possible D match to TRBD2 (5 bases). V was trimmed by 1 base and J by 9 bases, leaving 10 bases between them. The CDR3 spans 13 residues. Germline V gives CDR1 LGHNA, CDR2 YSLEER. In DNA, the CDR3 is TGCGCCAGCAGCCAAGCGGGGAAAGGTGAGCAGTTCTTC. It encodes CASSQAGKGEQFF.

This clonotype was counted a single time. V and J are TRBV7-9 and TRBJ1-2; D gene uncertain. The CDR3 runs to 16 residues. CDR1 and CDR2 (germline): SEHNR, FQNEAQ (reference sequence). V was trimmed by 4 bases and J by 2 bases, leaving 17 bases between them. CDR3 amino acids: CASSSGGRPSNYGYTF. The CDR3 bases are TGTGCCAGCAGCTCGGGCGGGAGGCCTTCCAACTATGGCTACACCTTC.

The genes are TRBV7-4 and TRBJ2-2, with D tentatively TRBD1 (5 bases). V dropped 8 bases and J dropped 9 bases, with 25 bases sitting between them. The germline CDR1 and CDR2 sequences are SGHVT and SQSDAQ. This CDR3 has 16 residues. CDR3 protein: CASLKRVGRGTRELFF. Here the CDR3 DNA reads TGTGCCAGCCTCAAACGGGTCGGAAGGGGAACCAGGGAGCTGTTTTTT.

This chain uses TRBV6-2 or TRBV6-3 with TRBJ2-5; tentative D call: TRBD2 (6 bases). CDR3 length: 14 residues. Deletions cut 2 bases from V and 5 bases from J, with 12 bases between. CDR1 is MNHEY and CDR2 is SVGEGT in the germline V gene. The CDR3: CASSYRRLVETQYF. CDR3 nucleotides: TGTGCCAGCAGTTACCGCAGACTAGTGGAGACCCAGTACTTC.

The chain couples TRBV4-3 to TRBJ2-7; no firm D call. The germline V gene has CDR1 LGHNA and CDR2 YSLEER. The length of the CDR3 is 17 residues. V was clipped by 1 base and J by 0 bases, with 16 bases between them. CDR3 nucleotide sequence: TGCGCCAGCAGCCAAGTCAGATGGAGTTATAGCTCCTACGAGCAGTACTTC. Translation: CASSQVRWSYSSYEQYF.

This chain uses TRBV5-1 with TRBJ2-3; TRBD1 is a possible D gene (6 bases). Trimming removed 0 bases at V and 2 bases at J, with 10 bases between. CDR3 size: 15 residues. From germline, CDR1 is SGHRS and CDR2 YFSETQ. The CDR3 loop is CASSLEGVPTDTQYF. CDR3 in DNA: TGCGCCAGCAGCTTGGAGGGGGTCCCCACAGATACGCAGTATTTT.

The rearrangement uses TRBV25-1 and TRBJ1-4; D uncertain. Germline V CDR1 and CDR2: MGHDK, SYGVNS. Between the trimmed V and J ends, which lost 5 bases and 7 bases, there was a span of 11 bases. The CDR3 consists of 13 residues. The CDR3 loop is CASSPQYIEKLFF. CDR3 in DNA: TGTGCCAGCAGTCCTCAATATATTGAAAAACTGTTTTTT.

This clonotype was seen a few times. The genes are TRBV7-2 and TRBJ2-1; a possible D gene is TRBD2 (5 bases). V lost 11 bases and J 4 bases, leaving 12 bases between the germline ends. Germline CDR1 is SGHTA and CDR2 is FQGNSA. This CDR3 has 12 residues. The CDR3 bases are TGTGCCTCTGGGTCGGGGTACAATGAGCAGTTCTTC. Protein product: CASGSGYNEQFF.